This T cell receptor (beta chain) was sequenced during a study of monozygotic twins with cystic fibrosis. For the study at large: Library input was around 3.2 micrograms of fragmented DNA, with approximately 16 PCR cycles.

Some clones are missing from TCRdb's copy, which holds only in-frame ones; the method was immunoSEQ multiplex PCR. Of some 22,000 clones in the sample, 95% to 98% were seen once. The V and J ends lost 0 bases and 4 bases respectively, with 13 bases between them. This CDR3 has 15 amino acids. Germline CDR1 reads MNHNY; CDR2 reads SVGAGI (reference sequence). As for this clone: The target antigen is unknown.

Regarding the study as a whole: In 13 of 16 pairs, V gene usage was closest to the co-twin's. In this small cohort, shared CDR3 numbers showed no association with age, concordance or disease severity. Monozygotic CF twin pairs shared significantly more nucleotide-identical clonotypes than unrelated CF individuals did.

V is TRBV6-6 and J is TRBJ2-7; either TRBD1 or TRBD2 may fit D (6 bases each). The sequencing sample was made of blood. The TCR sequence derives from a girl aged 10-17 years with cystic fibrosis. The CDR3 loop reads CASSYSNGGRYEQYF. Written as DNA, the CDR3 is TGTGCCAGCAGTTACTCGAACGGGGGCCGGTACGAGCAGTACTTC.